This is a list of T cell receptor beta chains from one sample in a study of a mutant IDH1 vaccine in newly diagnosed glioma. TCRdb's table, derived via immunoSEQ multiplex PCR, lists solely in-frame clones and lacks some. The sample has approximately 45,000 clones, more than 75% seen once; the top ten hold around 5.7%. Their antigens are not known. This specimen was PBMCs, taken from a glioma patient whose treatment included an IDH1 peptide vaccine. Every receptor here comes from a woman aged 35 to 49 with glioma. Each CDR3 is given with its conserved first and last residue. Each record gives: clone size, D gene, CDR3 length, J gene, V gene, CDR3 DNA, CDR3 protein. A D gene is named only where the DNA matches it firmly. Some rows have no size entry. The others give once, few or many, or a class for an expanded clone.

>.|TRBD2|14|TRBJ2-5|TRBV6-5
TGTGCCAGCAACGGGGGGGGCCATCCGGAGACCCAGTACTTC
CASNGGGHPETQYF
>.|.|14|TRBJ1-1|TRBV7-9
TGTGCCAGCAGCTACGCAGGGGAGAACACTGAAGCTTTCTTT
CASSYAGENTEAFF
>.|TRBD2|16|TRBJ2-4|TRBV28
TGTGCCAGCAGCGATGGACTAGCGGGAGGCCAGGACATTCAGTACTTC
CASSDGLAGGQDIQYF
>.|TRBD1|13|TRBJ1-2|TRBV7-2
TGTGCCAGCAGCTTCCGGGACAGGAATGGCTACACCTTC
CASSFRDRNGYTF
>.|TRBD1|15|TRBJ2-7|TRBV28
TGTGCCAGCACCAATTCGCCGGGACAGCTATACGAGCAGTACTTC
CASTNSPGQLYEQYF
>.|.|15|TRBJ2-1|TRBV2
TGTGCCAGCAGGGGCCGGGACAATACCTACAATGAGCAGTTCTTC
CASRGRDNTYNEQFF
>.|.|13|TRBJ1-1|TRBV2
TGTGCCAGCACCCTTACAGGGCGCACTGAAGCTTTCTTT
CASTLTGRTEAFF
>few|TRBD2|16|TRBJ2-1|TRBV6-5
TGTGCCAGCAGTTCCCCTAGCGGGGGGGCAATTCTTGAGCAGTTCTTC
CASSSPSGGAILEQFF
>.|TRBD1|15|TRBJ2-7|TRBV15
TGTGCCACCAGCAGAACTCCGAGGACAGGGAACGAGCAGTACTTC
CATSRTPRTGNEQYF
>.|TRBD1|16|TRBJ2-3|TRBV6-4
TGTGCCAGCAGTGGGACAGGGAAGGCCCGCACAGATACGCAGTATTTT
CASSGTGKARTDTQYF
>.|.|19|TRBJ2-5|TRBV5-1
TGCGCCAGCAGCTTGCCCCGGGACCTCACATCGAGGTACCAAGAGACCCAGTACTTC
CASSLPRDLTSRYQETQYF
>once|.|14|TRBJ2-2|TRBV6-5
TGTGCCAGCAGCAAGGGACTCAACACCGGGGAGCTGTTTTTT
CASSKGLNTGELFF
>few|.|14|TRBJ1-1|TRBV5-1
TGCGCCAGCAGCTTGGTACCCCAGAACACTGAAGCTTTCTTT
CASSLVPQNTEAFF
>.|.|14|TRBJ1-3|TRBV5-4
TGTGCCAGCAGCTTAGGGGGGGCCGGAAACACCATATATTTT
CASSLGGAGNTIYF